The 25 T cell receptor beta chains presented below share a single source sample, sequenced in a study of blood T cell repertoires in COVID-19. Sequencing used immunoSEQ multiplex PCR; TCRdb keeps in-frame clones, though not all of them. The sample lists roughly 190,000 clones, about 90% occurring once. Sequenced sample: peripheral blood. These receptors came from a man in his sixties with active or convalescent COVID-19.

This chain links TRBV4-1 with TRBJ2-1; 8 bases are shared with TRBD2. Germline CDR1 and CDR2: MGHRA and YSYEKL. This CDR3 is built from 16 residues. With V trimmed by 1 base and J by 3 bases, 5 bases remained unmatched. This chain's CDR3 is CASSQVVLAGYNEQFF. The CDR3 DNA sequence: TGCGCCAGCAGCCAAGTTGTCCTAGCGGGCTACAATGAGCAGTTCTTC.

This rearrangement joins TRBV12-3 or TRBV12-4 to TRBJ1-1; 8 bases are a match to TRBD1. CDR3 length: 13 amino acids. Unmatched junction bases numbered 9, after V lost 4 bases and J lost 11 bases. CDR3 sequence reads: CASSWAGGEEAFF. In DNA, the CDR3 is TGTGCCAGCAGTTGGGCAGGGGGCGAGGAGGCTTTCTTT.

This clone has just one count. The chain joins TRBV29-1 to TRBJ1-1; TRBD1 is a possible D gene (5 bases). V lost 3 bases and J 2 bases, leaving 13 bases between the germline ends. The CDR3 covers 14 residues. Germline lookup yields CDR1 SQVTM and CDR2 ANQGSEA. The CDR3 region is CSVERQMSNTEAFF. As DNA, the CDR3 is TGCAGCGTTGAGCGACAGATGAGCAACACTGAAGCTTTCTTT.

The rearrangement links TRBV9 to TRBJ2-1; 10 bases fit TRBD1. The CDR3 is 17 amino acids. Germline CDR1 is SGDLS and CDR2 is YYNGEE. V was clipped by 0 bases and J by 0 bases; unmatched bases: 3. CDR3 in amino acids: CASSVAGTGDSYNEQFF. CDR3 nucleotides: TGTGCCAGCAGCGTAGCGGGGACAGGGGACTCCTACAATGAGCAGTTCTTC.

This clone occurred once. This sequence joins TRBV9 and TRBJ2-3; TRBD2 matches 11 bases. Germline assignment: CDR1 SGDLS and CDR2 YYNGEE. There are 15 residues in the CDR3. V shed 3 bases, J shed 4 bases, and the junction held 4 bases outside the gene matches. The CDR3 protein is CASSARTSGSDTQYF. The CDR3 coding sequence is TGTGCCAGCAGCGCACGGACTAGCGGGTCAGATACGCAGTATTTT.

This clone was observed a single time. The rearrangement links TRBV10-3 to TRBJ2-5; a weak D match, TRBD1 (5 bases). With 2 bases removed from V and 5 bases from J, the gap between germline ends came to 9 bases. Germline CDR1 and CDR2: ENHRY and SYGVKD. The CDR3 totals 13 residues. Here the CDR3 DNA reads TGTGCCATCAGTGAGGGGGCGGCGGAGACCCAGTACTTC. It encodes CAISEGAAETQYF.

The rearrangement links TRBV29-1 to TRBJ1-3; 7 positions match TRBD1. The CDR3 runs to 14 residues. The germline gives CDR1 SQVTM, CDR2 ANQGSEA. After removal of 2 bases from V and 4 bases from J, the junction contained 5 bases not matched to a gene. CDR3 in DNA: TGCAGCGTTGAACAGGGGGTAGGAGGAAACACCATATATTTT. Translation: CSVEQGVGGNTIYF.

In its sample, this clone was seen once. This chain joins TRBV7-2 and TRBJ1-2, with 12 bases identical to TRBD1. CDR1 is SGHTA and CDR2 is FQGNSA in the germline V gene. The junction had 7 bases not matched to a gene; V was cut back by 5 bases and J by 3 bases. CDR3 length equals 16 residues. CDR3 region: CASSPGDRGPDYGYTF. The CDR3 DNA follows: TGTGCCAGCAGCCCGGGGGACAGGGGGCCGGACTATGGCTACACCTTC.

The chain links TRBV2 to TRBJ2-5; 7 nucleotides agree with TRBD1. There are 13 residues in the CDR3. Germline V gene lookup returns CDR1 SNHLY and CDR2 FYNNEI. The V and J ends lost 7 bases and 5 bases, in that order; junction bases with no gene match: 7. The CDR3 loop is CASNTQGTETQYF. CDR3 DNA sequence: TGTGCCAGCAACACACAGGGGACGGAGACCCAGTACTTC.

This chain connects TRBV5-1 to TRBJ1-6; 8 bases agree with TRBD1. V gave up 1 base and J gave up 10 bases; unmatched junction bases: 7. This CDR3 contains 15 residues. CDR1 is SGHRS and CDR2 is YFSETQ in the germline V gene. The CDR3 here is CASSLSGQGRSPLHF. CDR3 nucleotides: TGCGCCAGCAGCTTGTCTGGACAGGGCCGCTCACCCCTCCACTTT.

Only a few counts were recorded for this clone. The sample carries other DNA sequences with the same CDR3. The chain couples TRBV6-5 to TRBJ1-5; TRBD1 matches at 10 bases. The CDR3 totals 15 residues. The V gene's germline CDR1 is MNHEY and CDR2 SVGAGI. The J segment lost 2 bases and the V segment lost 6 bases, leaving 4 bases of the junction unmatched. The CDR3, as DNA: TGTGCCAGCAGAGGGACAGGGGAGGGCAATCAGCCCCAGCATTTT. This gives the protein CASRGTGEGNQPQHF.

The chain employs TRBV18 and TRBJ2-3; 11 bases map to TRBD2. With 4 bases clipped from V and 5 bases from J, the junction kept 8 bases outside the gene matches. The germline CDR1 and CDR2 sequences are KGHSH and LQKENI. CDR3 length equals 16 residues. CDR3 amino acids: CASSQVSGGAEDTQYF. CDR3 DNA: TGTGCCAGCTCACAAGTTAGCGGGGGGGCCGAAGATACGCAGTATTTT.

CDR3 amino acids: CASSPQVSYNSPLHF. The CDR3, as DNA: TGTGCCAGCAGTCCACAGGTCTCCTATAATTCACCCCTCCACTTT. The rearrangement links TRBV2 to TRBJ1-6, with D possibly matching TRBD1 (5 bases). The CDR3 totals 15 residues. The germline V gene has CDR1 SNHLY and CDR2 FYNNEI. With 5 bases removed from V and 0 bases from J, the gap between germline ends came to 8 bases.

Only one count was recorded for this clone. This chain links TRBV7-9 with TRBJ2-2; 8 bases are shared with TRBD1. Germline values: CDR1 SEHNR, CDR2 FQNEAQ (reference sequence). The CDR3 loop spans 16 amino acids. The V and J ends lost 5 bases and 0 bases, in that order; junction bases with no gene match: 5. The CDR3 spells CASSPGGSANTGELFF. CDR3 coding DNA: TGTGCCAGCAGCCCAGGGGGCAGCGCGAACACCGGGGAGCTGTTTTTT.

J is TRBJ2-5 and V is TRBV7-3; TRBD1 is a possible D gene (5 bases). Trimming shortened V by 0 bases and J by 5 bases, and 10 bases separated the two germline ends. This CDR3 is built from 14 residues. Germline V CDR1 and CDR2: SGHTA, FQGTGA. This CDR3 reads CASSLTPGKETQYF. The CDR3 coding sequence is TGTGCCAGCAGCTTAACCCCAGGGAAGGAGACCCAGTACTTC. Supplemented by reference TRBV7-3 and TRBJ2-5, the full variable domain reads GAGVSQTPSNKVTEKGKYVELRCDPISGHTALYWYRQSLGQGPEFLIYFQGTGAADDSGLPNDRFFAVRPEGSVSTLKIQRTERGDSAVYLCASSLTPGKETQYFGPGTRLLVL.

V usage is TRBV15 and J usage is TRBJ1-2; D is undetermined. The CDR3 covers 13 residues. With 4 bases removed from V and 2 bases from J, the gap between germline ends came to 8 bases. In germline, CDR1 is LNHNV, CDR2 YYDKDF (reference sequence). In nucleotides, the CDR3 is TGTGCCACCAGCACGAACGGGAACTATGGCTACACCTTC. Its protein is CATSTNGNYGYTF.

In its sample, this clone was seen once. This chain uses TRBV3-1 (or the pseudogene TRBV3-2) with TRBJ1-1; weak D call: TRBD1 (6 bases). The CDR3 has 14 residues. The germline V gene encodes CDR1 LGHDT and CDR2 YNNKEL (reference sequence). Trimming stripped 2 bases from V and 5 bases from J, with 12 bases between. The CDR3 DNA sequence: TGTGCCAGCAGCCAATTAGGGGGTCGAACTGAAGCTTTCTTT. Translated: CASSQLGGRTEAFF.

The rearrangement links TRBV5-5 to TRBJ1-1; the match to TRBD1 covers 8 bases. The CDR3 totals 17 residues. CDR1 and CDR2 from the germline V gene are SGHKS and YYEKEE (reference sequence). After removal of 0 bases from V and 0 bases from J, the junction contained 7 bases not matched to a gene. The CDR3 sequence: CASSLAIRQGLNTEAFF. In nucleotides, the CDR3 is TGTGCCAGCAGCTTGGCAATCAGACAGGGGTTGAACACTGAAGCTTTCTTT.

CDR3 loop: CASSLLGKGPNTEAFF. The CDR3 coding sequence is TGTGCCAGCAGTTTACTGGGGAAGGGGCCGAACACTGAAGCTTTCTTT. The chain has TRBV27 and TRBJ1-1; D perhaps matches TRBD1 (5 bases). The length of the CDR3 is 16 residues. V was pared by 2 bases and J by 1 base, with 14 bases between. Looked up from germline, CDR1 is MNHEY and CDR2 is SMNVEV (reference sequence).

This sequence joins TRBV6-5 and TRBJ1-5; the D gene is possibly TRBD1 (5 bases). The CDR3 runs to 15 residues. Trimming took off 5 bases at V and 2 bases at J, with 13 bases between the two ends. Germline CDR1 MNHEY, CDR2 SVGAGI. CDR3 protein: CASSRQIGGNQPQHF. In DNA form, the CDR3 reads TGTGCCAGCAGTAGGCAAATAGGGGGCAATCAGCCCCAGCATTTT.

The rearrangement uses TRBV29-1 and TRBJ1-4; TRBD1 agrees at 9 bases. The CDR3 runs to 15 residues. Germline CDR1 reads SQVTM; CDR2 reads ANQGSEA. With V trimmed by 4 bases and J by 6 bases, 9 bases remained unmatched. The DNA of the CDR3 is TGCAGCGTTGCACCTCACAGGGGGCAGGATGAAAAACTGTTTTTT. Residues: CSVAPHRGQDEKLFF.

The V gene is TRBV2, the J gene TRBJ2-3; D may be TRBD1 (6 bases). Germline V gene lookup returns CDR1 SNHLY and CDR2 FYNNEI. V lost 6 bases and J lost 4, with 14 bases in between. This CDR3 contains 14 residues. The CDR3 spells CASRPRGHSDTQYF. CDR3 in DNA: TGTGCCAGCAGACCTAGGGGACATTCAGATACGCAGTATTTT.

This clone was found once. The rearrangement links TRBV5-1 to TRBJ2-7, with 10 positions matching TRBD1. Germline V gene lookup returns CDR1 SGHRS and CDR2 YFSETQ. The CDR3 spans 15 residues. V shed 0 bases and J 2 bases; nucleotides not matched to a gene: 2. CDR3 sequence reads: CASSLGGTGAYEQYF. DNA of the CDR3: TGCGCCAGCAGCTTGGGCGGGACAGGGGCCTACGAGCAGTACTTC.

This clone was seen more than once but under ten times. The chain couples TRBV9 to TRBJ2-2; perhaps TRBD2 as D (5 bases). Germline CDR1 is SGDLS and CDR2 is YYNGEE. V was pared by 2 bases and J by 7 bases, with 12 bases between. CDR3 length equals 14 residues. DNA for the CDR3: TGTGCCAGCAGCGTCAAAACTAGTAGCGGGGAGCTGTTTTTT. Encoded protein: CASSVKTSSGELFF.

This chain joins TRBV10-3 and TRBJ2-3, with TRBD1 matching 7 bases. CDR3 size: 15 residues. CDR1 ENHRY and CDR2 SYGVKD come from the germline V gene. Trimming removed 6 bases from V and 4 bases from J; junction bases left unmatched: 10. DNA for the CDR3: TGTGCCATCAGGCGGACAGGAGAGGATGCAGATACGCAGTATTTT. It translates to CAIRRTGEDADTQYF.